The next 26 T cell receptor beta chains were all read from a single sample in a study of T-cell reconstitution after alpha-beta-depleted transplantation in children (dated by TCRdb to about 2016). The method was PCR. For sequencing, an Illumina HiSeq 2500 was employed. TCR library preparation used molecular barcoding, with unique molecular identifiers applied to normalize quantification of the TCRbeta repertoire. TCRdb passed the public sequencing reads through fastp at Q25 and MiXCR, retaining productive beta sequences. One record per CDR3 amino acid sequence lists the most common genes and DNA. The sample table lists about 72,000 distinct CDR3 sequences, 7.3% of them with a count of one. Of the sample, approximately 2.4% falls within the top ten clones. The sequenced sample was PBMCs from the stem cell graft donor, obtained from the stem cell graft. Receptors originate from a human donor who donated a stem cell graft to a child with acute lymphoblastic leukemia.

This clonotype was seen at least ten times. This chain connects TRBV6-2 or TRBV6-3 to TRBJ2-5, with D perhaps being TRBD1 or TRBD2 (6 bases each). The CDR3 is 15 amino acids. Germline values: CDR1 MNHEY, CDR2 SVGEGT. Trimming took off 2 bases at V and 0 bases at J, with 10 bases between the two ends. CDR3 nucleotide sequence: TGTGCCAGCAGTTACGGAGGGGGTTACCAAGAGACCCAGTACTTC. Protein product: CASSYGGGYQETQYF.

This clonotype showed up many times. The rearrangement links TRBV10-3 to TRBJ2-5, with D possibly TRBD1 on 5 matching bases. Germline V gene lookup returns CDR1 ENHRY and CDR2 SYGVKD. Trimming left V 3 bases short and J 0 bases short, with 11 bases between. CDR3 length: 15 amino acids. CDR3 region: CAISEGAADQETQYF. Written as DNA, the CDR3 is TGTGCCATCAGTGAAGGGGCGGCAGACCAAGAGACCCAGTACTTC.

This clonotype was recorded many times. CDR3 sequence: CGARGLGTEAFF. The CDR3 nucleotides read TGTGGAGCTAGGGGGCTAGGAACTGAAGCTTTCTTT. The chain couples TRBV21-1 to TRBJ1-1; the table's D call TRBD1 went unverified against the DNA. TRBV21-1 is deemed a pseudogene. This CDR3 has 12 amino acids.

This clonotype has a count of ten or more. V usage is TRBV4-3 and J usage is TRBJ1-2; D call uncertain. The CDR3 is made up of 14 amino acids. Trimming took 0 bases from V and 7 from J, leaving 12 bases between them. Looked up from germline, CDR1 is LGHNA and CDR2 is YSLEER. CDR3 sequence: CASSQDSGLGGYTF. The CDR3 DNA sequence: TGCGCCAGCAGCCAAGATTCGGGTTTGGGTGGCTACACCTTC.

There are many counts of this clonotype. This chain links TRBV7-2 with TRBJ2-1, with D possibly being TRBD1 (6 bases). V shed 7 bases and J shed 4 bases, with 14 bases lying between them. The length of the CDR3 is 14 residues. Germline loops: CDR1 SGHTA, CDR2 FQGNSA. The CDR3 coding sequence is TGTGCCAGCAACGACGGACAGAATTACAATGAGCAGTTCTTC. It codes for CASNDGQNYNEQFF. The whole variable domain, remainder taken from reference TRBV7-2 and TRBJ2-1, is GAGVSQSPSNKVTEKGKDVELRCDPISGHTALYWYRQSLGQGLEFLIYFQGNSAPDKSGLPSDRFSAERTGGSVSTLTIQRTQQEDSAVYLCASNDGQNYNEQFFGPGTRLTVL.

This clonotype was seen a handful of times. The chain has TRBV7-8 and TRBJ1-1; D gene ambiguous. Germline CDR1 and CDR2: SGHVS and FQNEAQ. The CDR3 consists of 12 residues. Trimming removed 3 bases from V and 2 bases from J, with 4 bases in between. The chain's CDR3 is CASSFPNTEAFF. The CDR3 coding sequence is TGTGCCAGCAGCTTTCCTAACACTGAAGCTTTCTTT.

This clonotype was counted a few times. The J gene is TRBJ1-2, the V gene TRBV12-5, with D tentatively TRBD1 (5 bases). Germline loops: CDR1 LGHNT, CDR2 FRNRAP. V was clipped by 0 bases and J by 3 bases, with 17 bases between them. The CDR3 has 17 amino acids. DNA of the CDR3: TGTGCTAGTGGTTTGGTACTCGGGGCGGCCAGCCACTATGGCTACACCTTC. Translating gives CASGLVLGAASHYGYTF.

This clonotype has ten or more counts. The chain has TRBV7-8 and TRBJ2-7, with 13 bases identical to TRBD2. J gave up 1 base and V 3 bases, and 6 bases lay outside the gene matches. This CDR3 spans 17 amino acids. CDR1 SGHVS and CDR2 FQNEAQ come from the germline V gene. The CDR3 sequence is CASSFRTSGSGSYEQYF. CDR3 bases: TGTGCCAGCAGCTTCAGGACTAGCGGGAGCGGGTCCTACGAGCAGTACTTC.

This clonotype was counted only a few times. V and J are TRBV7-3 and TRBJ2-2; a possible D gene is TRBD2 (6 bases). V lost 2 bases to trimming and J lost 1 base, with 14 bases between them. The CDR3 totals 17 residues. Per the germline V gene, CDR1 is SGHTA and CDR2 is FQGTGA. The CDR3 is CASSLRNGRGNTGELFF. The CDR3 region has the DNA TGTGCCAGCAGCTTACGAAACGGGAGAGGGAACACCGGGGAGCTGTTTTTT. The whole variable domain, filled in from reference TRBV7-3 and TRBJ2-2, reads GAGVSQTPSNKVTEKGKYVELRCDPISGHTALYWYRQSLGQGPEFLIYFQGTGAADDSGLPNDRFFAVRPEGSVSTLKIQRTERGDSAVYLCASSLRNGRGNTGELFFGEGSRLTVL.

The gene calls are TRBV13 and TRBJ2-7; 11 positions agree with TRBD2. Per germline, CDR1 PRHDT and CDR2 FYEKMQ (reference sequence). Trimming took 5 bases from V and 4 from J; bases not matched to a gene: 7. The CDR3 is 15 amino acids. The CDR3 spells CASSARLAGTYEQYF. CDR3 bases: TGTGCCAGCAGCGCAAGACTAGCGGGAACGTACGAGCAGTACTTC. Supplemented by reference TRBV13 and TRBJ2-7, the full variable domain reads AAGVIQSPRHLIKEKRETATLKCYPIPRHDTVYWYQQGPGQDPQFLISFYEKMQSDKGSIPDRFSAQQFSDYHSELNMSSLELGDSALYFCASSARLAGTYEQYFGPGTRLTVT.

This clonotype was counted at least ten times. CDR3 sequence: CASSPGYGGEQYF. CDR3 nucleotides: TGTGCCAGCAGCCCAGGTTATGGAGGCGAGCAGTACTTC. This chain uses TRBV7-2 with TRBJ2-7; possibly TRBD2 for D (5 bases). Germline CDR1 and CDR2: SGHTA and FQGNSA. The CDR3 consists of 13 residues. Trimming took off 5 bases at V and 6 bases at J, with 14 bases between the two ends. The variable domain in full, with the rest retrieved from reference TRBV7-2 and TRBJ2-7, is GAGVSQSPSNKVTEKGKDVELRCDPISGHTALYWYRQSLGQGLEFLIYFQGNSAPDKSGLPSDRFSAERTGGSVSTLTIQRTQQEDSAVYLCASSPGYGGEQYFGPGTRLTVT.

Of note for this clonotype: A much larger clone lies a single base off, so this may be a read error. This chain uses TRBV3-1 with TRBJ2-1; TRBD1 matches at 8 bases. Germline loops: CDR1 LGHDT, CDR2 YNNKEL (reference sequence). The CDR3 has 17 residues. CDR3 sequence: CATSQLTTGGSYNEQFF. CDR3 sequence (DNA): TGTGCCACCAGCCAACTGACAACAGGGGGGTCCTACAATGAGCAGTTCTTC.

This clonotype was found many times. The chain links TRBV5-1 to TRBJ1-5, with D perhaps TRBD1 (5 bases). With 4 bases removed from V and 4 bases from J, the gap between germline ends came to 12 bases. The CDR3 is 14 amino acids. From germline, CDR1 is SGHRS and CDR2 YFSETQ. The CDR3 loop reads CASSREGINQPQHF. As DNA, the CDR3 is TGCGCCAGCAGCCGGGAGGGGATAAATCAGCCCCAGCATTTT.

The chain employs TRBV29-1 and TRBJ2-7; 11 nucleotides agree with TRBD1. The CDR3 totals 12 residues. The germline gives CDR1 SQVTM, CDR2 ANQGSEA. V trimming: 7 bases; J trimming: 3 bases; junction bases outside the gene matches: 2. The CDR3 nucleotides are TGCAGCGGTGGGACAGGGGGCTACGAGCAGTACTTC. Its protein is CSGGTGGYEQYF.

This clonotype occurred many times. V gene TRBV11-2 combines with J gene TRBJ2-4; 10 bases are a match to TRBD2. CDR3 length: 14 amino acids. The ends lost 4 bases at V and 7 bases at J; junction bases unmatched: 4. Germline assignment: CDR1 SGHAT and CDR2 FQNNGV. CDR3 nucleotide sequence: TGTGCCAGCAGCTCGGGACTAGCGCCGAACATTCAGTACTTC. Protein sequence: CASSSGLAPNIQYF.

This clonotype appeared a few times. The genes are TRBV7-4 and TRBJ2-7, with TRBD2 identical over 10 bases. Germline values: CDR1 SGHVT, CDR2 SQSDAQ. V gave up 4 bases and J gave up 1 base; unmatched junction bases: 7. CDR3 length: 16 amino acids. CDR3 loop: CASSYRSGGISYEQYF. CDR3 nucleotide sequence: TGTGCCAGCAGCTACCGTAGCGGGGGGATATCCTACGAGCAGTACTTC.

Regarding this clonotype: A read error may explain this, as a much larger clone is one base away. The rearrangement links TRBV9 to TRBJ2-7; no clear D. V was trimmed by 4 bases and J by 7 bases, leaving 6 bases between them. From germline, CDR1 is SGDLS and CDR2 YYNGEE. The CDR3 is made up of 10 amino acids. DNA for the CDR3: TGTGCCAGCAGCCCTCCGGAGCAGTACTTC. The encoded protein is CASSPPEQYF. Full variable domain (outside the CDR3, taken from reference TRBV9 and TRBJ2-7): DSGVTQTPKHLITATGQRVTLRCSPRSGDLSVYWYQQSLDQGLQFLIQYYNGEERAKGNILERFSAQQFPDLHSELNLSSLELGDSALYFCASSPPEQYFGPGTRLTVT.

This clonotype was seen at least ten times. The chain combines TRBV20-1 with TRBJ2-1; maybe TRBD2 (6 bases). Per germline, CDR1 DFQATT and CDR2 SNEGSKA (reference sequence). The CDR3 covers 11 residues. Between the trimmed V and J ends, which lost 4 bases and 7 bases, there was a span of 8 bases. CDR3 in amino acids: CSANRENEQFF. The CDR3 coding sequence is TGCAGTGCTAACCGGGAGAATGAGCAGTTCTTC.

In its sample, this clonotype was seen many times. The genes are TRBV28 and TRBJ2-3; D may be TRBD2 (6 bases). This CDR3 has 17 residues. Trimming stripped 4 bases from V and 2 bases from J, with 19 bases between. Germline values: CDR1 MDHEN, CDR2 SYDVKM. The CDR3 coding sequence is TGTGCCAGCAGTTCACCCCTGGCTAGCGCATACACAGATACGCAGTATTTT. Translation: CASSSPLASAYTDTQYF.

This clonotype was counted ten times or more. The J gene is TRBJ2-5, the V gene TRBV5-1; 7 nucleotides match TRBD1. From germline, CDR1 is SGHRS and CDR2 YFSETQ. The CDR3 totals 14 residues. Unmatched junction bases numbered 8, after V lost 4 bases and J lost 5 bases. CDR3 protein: CASSPGQAVETQYF. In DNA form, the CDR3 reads TGCGCCAGCAGCCCAGGACAGGCGGTCGAGACCCAGTACTTC. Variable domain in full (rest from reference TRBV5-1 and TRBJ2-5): KAGVTQTPRYLIKTRGQQVTLSCSPISGHRSVSWYQQTPGQGLQFLFEYFSETQRNKGNFPGRFSGRQFSNSRSEMNVSTLELGDSALYLCASSPGQAVETQYFGPGTRLLVL.

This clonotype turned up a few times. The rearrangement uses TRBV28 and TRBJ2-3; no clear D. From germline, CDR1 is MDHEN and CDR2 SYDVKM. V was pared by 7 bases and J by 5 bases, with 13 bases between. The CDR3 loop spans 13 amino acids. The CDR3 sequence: CASTPPSRDTQYF. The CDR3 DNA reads TGTGCCAGCACCCCACCATCTCGAGATACGCAGTATTTT.

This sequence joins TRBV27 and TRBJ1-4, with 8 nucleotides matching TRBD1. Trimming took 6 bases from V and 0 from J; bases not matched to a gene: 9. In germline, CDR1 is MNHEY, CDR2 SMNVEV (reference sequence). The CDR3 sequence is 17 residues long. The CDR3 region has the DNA TGTGCCAGCAGACGTCGTGGGACAGGCGCAACTAATGAAAAACTGTTTTTT. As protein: CASRRRGTGATNEKLFF.

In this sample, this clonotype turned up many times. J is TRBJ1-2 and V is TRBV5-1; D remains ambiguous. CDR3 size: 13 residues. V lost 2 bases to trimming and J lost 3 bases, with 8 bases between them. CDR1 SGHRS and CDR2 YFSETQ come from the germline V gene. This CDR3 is CASSFQGDYGYTF. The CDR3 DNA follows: TGCGCCAGCAGCTTTCAAGGAGACTATGGCTACACCTTC.

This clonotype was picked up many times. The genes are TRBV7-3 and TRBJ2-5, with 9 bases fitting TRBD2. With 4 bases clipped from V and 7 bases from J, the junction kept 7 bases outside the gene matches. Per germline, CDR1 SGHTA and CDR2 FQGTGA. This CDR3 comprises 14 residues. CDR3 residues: CASSSAGGLGTQYF. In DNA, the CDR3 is TGTGCCAGCAGCTCCGCGGGGGGGCTTGGGACCCAGTACTTC. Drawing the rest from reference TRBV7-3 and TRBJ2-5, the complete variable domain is GAGVSQTPSNKVTEKGKYVELRCDPISGHTALYWYRQSLGQGPEFLIYFQGTGAADDSGLPNDRFFAVRPEGSVSTLKIQRTERGDSAVYLCASSSAGGLGTQYFGPGTRLLVL.

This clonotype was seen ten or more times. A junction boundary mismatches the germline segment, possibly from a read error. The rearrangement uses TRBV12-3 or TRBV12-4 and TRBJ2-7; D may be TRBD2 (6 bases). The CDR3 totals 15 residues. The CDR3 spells CAISPRVRENYEQYF. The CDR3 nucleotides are TGTGCCATCAGTCCCAGGGTCCGGGAGAACTACGAGCAGTACTTC.

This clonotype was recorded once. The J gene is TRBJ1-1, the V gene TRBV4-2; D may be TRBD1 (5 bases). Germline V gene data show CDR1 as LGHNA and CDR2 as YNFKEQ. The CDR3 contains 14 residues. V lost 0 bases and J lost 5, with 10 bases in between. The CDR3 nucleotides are TGTGCCAGCAGCCAAGATCTGGGGCGGACTGAAGCTTTCTTT. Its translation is CASSQDLGRTEAFF.